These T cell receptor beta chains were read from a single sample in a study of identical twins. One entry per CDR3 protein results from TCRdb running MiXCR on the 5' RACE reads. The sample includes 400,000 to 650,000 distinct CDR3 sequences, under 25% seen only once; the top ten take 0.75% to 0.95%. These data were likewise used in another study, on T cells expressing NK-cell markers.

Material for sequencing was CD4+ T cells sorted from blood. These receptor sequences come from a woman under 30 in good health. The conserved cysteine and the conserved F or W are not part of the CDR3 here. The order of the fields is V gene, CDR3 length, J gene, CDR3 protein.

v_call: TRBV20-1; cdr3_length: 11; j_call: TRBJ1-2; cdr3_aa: SASSAGARGYT
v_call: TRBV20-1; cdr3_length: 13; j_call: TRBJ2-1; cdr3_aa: SAYPGPHRSGEQF
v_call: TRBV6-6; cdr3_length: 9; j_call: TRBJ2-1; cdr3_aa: ASSGSLEQF
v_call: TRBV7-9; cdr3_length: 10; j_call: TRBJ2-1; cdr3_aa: ASLFPGEEQF
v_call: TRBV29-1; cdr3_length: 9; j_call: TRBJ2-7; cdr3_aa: SVESGNEQY
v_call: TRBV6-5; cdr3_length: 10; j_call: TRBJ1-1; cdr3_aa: ASSYSSTEAF
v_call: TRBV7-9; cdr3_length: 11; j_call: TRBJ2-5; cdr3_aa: ASSFGERETQY
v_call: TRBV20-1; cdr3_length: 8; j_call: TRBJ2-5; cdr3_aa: SASKETQY
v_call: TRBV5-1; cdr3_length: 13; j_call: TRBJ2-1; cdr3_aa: ASSSESGLYNEQF
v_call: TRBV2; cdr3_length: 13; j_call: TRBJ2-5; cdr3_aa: ASSEDAVLAKTQY
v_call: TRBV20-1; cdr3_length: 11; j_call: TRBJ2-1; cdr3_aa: SARDQIHNEQF
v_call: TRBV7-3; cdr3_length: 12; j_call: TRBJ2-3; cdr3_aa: ASSSLGVADTQY
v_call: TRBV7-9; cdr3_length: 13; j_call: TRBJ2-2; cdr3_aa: ASSLEDRDTGELF
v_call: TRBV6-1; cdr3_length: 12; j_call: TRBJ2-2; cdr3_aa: ASSPLSDTGELF
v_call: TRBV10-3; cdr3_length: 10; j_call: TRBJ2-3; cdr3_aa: AISEPGQVLH
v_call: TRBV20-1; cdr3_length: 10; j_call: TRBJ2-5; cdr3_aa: SARAGVQTQY
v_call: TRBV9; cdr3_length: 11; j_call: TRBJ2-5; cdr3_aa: ASSVGSWETQY
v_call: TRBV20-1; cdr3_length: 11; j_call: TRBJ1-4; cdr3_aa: SAREGTGEKLF
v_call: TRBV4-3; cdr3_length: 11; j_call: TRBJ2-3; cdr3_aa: ASSQETSDTQY
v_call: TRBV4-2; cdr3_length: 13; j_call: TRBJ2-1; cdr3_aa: ASSPPGQGTNEQF
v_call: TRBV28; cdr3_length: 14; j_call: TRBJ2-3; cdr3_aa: ASSLLRGSSTDTQY
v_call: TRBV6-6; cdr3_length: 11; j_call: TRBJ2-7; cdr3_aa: ASSPGLIYEQY
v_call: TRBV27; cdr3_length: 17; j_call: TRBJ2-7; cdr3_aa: ASSLRVLVESGNTYEQY
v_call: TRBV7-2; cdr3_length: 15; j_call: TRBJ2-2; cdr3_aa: ASSLGLAGGPDGELF
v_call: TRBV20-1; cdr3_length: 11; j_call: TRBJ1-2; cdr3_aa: SAQQSFYYGYT
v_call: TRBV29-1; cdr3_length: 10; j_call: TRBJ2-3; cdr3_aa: SASGRADTQY
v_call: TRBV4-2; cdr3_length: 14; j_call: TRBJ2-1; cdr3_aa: ASSQDRARGYNEQF
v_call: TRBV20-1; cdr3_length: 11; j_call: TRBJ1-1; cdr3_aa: SAWGRANTEAF
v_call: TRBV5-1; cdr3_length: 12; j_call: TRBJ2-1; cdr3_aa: ASSLNLGDNEQF
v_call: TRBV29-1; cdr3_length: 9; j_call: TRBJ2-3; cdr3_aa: SGMTGYKQY
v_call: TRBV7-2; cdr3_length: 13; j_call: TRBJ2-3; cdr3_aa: ASSLFGMVTDTQY
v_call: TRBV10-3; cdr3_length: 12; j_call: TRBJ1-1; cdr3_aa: ASSSSLMNTEAF
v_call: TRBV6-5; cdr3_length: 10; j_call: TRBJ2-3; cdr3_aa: ASRPEGGTQY
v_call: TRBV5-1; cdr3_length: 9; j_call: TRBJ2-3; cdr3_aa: ASQAGDTQY
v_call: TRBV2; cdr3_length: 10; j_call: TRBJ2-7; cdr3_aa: ASCGVSYEQY
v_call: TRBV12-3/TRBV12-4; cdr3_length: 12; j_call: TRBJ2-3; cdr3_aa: ASSFLVGTDTQY
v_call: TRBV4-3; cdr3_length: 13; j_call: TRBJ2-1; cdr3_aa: ASSLDRWAYNEQF
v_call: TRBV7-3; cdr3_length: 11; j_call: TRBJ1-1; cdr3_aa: ASSLPGHTEAF
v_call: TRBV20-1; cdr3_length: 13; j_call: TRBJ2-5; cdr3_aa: SARNSGGAGETQY
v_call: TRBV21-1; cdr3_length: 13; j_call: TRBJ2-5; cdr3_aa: ASSADRDSQETQY
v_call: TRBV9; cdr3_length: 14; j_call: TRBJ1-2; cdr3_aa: ASSTPRRQLLYGYT
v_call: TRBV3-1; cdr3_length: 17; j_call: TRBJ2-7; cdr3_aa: ASSQDLITSGRRAYEQY
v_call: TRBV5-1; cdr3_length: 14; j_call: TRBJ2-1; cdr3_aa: ASSLAAGLSYNEQF
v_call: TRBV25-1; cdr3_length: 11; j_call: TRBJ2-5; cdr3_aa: ASSETGRETQY
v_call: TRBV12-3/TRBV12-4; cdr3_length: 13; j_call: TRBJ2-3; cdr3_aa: ASSLAREGTDTQY
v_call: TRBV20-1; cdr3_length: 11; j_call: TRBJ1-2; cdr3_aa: SASLQGALGYT
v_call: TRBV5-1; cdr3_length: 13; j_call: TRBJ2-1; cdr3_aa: ASRGAGYSYNEQF
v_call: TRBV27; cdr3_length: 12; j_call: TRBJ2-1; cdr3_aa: ASSLRAGDNEQF
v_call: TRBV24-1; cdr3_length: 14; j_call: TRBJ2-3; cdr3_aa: ATSDPGGSAGDTQY
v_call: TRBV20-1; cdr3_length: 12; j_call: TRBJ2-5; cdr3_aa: SAAKGTTQETQY
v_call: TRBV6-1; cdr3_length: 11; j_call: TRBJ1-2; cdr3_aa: ASSVTVGDGYT
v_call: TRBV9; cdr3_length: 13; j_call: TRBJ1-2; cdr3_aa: ASSNLASGNYGYT